This T cell receptor (beta chain) derives from a study of blood T cells in healthy people across ages. For this clonotype: Its target is not known.

A sample-barcoded 5' primer and a J-beta primer mix were used in a second PCR of about 6 to 12 cycles. Via MiXCR, TCRdb re-called the 5' RACE reads, giving one row per CDR3 protein. Here the sample spans 1,300,000 or so distinct CDR3 sequences, approximately 59% being singletons. Germline assignment: CDR1 MNHEY and CDR2 SVGEGT. With V trimmed by 6 bases and J by 4 bases, 8 bases remained unmatched. The CDR3 is 15 amino acids. Study-level results: Among T cells, TCR beta diversity per million cells dropped roughly linearly as age rose.

The sequence was collected from a man between 18 and 29 years old in good health. The chain couples TRBV6-2 or TRBV6-3 to TRBJ1-5; 8 bases map to TRBD1. The sample comprised blood. CDR3 in amino acids: CASRQRDRPNQPQHF. CDR3 DNA sequence: TGTGCCAGCAGACAACGGGACAGGCCTAATCAGCCCCAGCATTTT.